This T cell receptor (delta chain) was identified during a study of gamma-delta chains in newborns, infants, children (dated by TCRdb to about 2019). Some background on the complete study: According to the study title, microbial exposure causes polyclonal expansion of innate gammadelta T cells right after birth. How innate gammadelta T cell populations in human newborns were shaped by microbial exposure immediately after birth was investigated in the study.

V is cut back by 0 bases and J by 0 bases, with 6 bases in the junction unmatched. Per the germline V gene, GEAIGNYY is the CDR1 and EKD is the CDR2. Inclusive of the bounding cysteine and phenylalanine, the CDR3 is 19 residues long. Only the CDR3 DNA stays, 57 bases, in frame from base 1. Relative to its sample, this clone is medium-sized (0.01 to 0.1%). No antigen is known for it. Within one base of it there is no much larger clone, and no base qualities were kept. The sample holds other DNA sequences that translate to the same CDR3. The instrument was an Illumina MiSeq. The public reads were reprocessed by TCRdb using CATT, and rows of matching DNA were later combined. For this sample the table gives roughly 7,200 delta-chain clones, of which about 0.66% were detected only once. Jointly, the top ten make up 15% to 19% of the sample.

This clonotype originated in a child who was a newborn, infant or young child, either healthy, febrile or measles-vaccinated (not recorded which). The sequence joins TRDV2 to TRDJ3; 8 central bases correspond to TRDD3. Material: blood. The sequenced DNA: TGTGCCTGTGACACCTGGGGGATCGAAAGCTCCTGGGACACCCGACAGATGTTTTTC. This encodes CACDTWGIESSWDTRQMFF.